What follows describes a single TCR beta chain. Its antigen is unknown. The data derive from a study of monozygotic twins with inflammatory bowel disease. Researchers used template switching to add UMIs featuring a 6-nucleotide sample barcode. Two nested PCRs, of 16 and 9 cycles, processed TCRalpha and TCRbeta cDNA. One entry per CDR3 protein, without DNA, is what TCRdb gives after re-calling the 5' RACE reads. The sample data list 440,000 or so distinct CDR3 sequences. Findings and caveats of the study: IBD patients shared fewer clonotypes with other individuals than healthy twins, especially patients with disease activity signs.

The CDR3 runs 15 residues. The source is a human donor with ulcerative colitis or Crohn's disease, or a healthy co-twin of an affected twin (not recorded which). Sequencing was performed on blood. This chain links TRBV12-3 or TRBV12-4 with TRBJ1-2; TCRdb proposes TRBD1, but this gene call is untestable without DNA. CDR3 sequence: CASSFSGVRGDGYTF.